This TCR beta chain derives from a study of blood T cells in healthy people across ages. Whole-study findings and limits: Diversity estimates from one million T cells were considered underestimates.

This clonotype has just a few counts. The antigen is unknown. The use of a sample-barcoded 5' primer and a J-beta primer mix characterized a second PCR of about 6 to 11 cycles. Paired-end reads containing CDR3 totaled no fewer than 3 million for each sample. TCRdb processed the 5' RACE reads anew with MiXCR; each CDR3 protein has one entry. The table includes 550,000 to 650,000 distinct CDR3 sequences, roughly a quarter detected once. These data were also reused for a study on T cells of mothers and their children.

This clonotype was obtained from a boy aged 2 to 9 in good health. Sequenced material: blood.

The CDR3: CASDRAPYNEQFF. DNA for the CDR3: TGTGCCAGCGATCGGGCACCCTACAATGAGCAGTTCTTC. V usage is TRBV9 and J usage is TRBJ2-1, with D hard to call. Trimming pared 7 bases from V and 2 bases from J, leaving 10 bases between. The CDR3 is 13 amino acids. Germline V gene data show CDR1 as SGDLS and CDR2 as YYNGEE.